A selection of T cell receptor beta chains follows, all from one sample in a study of identical twins. TCRdb called the 5' RACE reads again in MiXCR, with one record for every CDR3 protein. Counted here are some 1,700,000 distinct CDR3 sequences, about 32% occurring once; the ten biggest clones make up 0.27%. What was sequenced was cord blood. The receptors come from a newborn girl in good health. The CDR3 runs from the conserved cysteine through the conserved F or W. A D gene is named only where the DNA matches it firmly.

D,V,CDR3
.,TRBV5-6,CASSQMRVDIQYF
.,TRBV6-6,CASSSPRANYGYTF
TRBD2,TRBV27,CASTATSGAYEQYF
.,TRBV7-8,CASSSDRTYEQYF
.,TRBV12-3/TRBV12-4,CASSFGQGFYAEAFF
.,TRBV27,CASRKGGSYNEQFF
TRBD2,TRBV7-2,CASSIVAGGENEQYF
TRBD2,TRBV3-1,CASSRIPMTSGYLQETQYF
TRBD2,TRBV20-1,CSASPGLAGGLDTQYF
.,TRBV5-4,CASSHHPGTAIRRGYTF
TRBD2,TRBV20-1,CSARRPSGGLDTQYF
TRBD2,TRBV10-2,CASGSGAPDTQYF
TRBD2,TRBV28,CASSPLARLAGLHEQYF
TRBD1,TRBV19,CASRKPGGDSFLFGANYGYTF
TRBD2,TRBV28,CASSFPSTSGSTGELFF
.,TRBV5-1,CASEVVGGETQYF
TRBD1,TRBV5-1,CASSLSTGANTGELFF
.,TRBV20-1,CSARDISPGYEQYF
.,TRBV21-1,CASSKRGDVAAHSPLHF
.,TRBV24-1,CATSDGDSKQFF
.,TRBV10-3,CATSQGGYEQYF
.,TRBV20-1,CSARDVPSPMNTEAFF
TRBD2,TRBV20-1,CSARPHSGRALGGELFF
TRBD2,TRBV4-2,CASSHQTSGTLNEQFF
.,TRBV6-1,CASSGSVTENYGYTF
.,TRBV2,CANSELHGNQPQHF
TRBD2,TRBV12-5,CASGLGEGYNEQFF
.,TRBV7-9,CASSLRTDPYGYTF
.,TRBV20-1,CSARSYAGDSQGTDTQYF
.,TRBV29-1,CSVEDLQGLTNTEAFF
.,TRBV5-1,CASSLASIRDEQFF
.,TRBV29-1,CSVEAGAETQYF
.,TRBV2,CASSDPIGEQYF
.,TRBV11-3,CASSSPASTDTQYF
.,TRBV10-1,CASSDPHSADYEQYF
TRBD2,TRBV6-5,CASRQTGLAGSYEQYF
TRBD2,TRBV9,CASSTSGYQETRYF
TRBD2,TRBV4-2,CASSHPGLAAAYEQYF
TRBD2,TRBV5-1,CASAALAGEGNEQFF
.,TRBV28,CASSSLRGGTEAFF
.,TRBV12-3/TRBV12-4,CASSLGGAGGELFF
.,TRBV5-1,CASSFTSGGINEQFF
.,TRBV20-1,CSARVWEADNEQFF
.,TRBV14,CASSDRLNEQYF
.,TRBV5-6,CASSLGPGASQPQHF
TRBD1,TRBV3-1,CASSQDPRGRKDTQYF
.,TRBV25-1,CASSDRVTSRETQYF
TRBD2,TRBV14,CASSPRLAATWLYNEQFF
.,TRBV20-1,CSASKGSVNQPQHF
.,TRBV5-1,CASSLGTAIYEQYF
TRBD1,TRBV20-1,CSAGRLKQEGANGYTF
TRBD2,TRBV28,CASSFGTSWIDEQYF
.,TRBV21-1,CASSKGIEQFF
TRBD1,TRBV24-1,CATSVQGANQPQHF
TRBD1,TRBV3-1,CASSREDRVYF
.,TRBV10-3,CAIKTGTRSYEQYF
TRBD2,TRBV12-3/TRBV12-4,CASRVSGGVAYNEQFF
TRBD2,TRBV20-1,CSARVGGGSTGTQYF
.,TRBV5-6,CASIVDVRAKNIQYF